This TCR beta chain was obtained from a study of CD8 T cells in Susac syndrome. Reverse transcription of 0.5 to 1 ug RNA was performed with random hexamers. With immunoSEQ multiplex PCR, TCR beta CDR3 was amplified across 54 Vbeta and 13 Jbeta. TCRdb redid the calling of the immunoSEQ multiplex PCR reads with MiXCR, one entry per CDR3 protein. This sample has around 270,000 distinct CDR3 sequences; approximately 89% occur once, and the top ten carry 0.18%. TCR beta sequencing was performed on blood CD8+ and CD4+ T cells. Negative isolation was used for CD8+ and CD4+ T cells and FACS enrichment for TEMRA cells. The sequence was collected from a human donor with multiple sclerosis. The sequenced sample was CD8+ T cells from PBMCs.

The CDR3 spells CASMPQHF. As DNA, the CDR3 is TGTGCCAGCATGCCCCAGCATTTT. The genes are TRBV6-5 and TRBJ1-5; no reliable D call. The V end was cut by 7 bases, the J end by 9 bases, with 1 base between. Per germline, CDR1 MNHEY and CDR2 SVGAGI. This CDR3 spans 8 amino acids.